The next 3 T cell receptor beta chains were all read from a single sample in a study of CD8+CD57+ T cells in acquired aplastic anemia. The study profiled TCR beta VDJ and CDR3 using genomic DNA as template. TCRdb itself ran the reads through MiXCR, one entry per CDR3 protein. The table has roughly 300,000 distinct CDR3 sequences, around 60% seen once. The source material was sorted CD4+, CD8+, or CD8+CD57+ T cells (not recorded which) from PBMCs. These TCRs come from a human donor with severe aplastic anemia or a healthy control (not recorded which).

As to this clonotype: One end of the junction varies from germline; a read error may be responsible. This CDR3 is CASSASRGSPTDTQYF. The CDR3, as DNA: TGCGCCAGCAGCGCTTCTCGCGGGAGTCCCACAGATACGCAGTATTTT. The chain combines TRBV9 with TRBJ2-3; 7 positions match TRBD2. In germline, CDR1 is SGDLS, CDR2 YYNGEE. The CDR3 sequence is 16 residues long. Using reference TRBV9 and TRBJ2-3 for the parts outside the CDR3, the full variable domain is DSGVTQTPKHLITATGQRVTLRCSPRSGDLSVYWYQQSLDQGLQFLIQYYNGEERAKGNILERFSAQQFPDLHSELNLSSLELGDSALYFCASSASRGSPTDTQYFGPGTRLTVL.

This chain's CDR3 is CASLGQGARNEQYF. CDR3 DNA: TGTGCCAGCCTGGGACAGGGGGCTCGAAACGAGCAGTACTTC. The chain combines TRBV19 with TRBJ2-7, with 12 positions matching TRBD1. V was clipped by 9 bases and J by 5 bases; unmatched bases: 8. The CDR3 length is 14 residues. Germline V gives CDR1 LNHDA, CDR2 SQIVND (reference sequence).

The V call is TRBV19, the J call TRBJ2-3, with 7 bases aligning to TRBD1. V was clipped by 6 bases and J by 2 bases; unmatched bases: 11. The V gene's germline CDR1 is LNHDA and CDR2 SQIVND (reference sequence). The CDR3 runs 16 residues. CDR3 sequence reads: CASSSADRIYTDTQYF. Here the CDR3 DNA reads TGTGCCAGTAGCTCTGCGGACAGGATCTACACAGATACGCAGTATTTT. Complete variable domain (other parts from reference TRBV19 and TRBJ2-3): DGGITQSPKYLFRKEGQNVTLSCEQNLNHDAMYWYRQDPGQGLRLIYYSQIVNDFQKGDIAEGYSVSREKKESFPLTVTSAQKNPTAFYLCASSSADRIYTDTQYFGPGTRLTVL.